This T cell receptor beta chain was documented in a study of cytomegalovirus exposure and HLA in healthy donors. Primers included in the PCR were 60 Vbeta and 13 Jbeta primers. Profiling relied on immunoSEQ multiplex PCR, and the TCRdb table lists in-frame clones only, not all of them. This repertoire shows about 100,000 clones, approximately 80% found once; its top ten account for just over 0.75%. Looked up from germline, CDR1 is SNHLY and CDR2 is FYNNEI. CDR3 size: 11 residues. Trimming took off 4 bases at V and 2 bases at J, with 3 bases between the two ends. V is TRBV2 and J is TRBJ2-7; D gene unclear. Material: PBMCs. This sequence was found in a woman in her fifties or sixties in good health and CMV-seronegative. CDR3 region: CASSGTYEQYF. In DNA, the CDR3 is TGTGCCAGCAGTGGTACCTACGAGCAGTACTTC.